The next 16 T cell receptor beta chains were all read from a single sample in a study of blood T cells in healthy people across ages. A sample-barcoded 5' primer and a J-beta primer mix were used in a second PCR of roughly 7 to 11 cycles. TCRdb recomputed calls from the 5' RACE reads with MiXCR, one row per CDR3 protein. The sample has 790,000 or so distinct CDR3 sequences, about 42% seen once; the top ten hold approximately 18%. The material sequenced was blood. The receptors derive from an elderly man in good health.

This clonotype has at least ten counts. The CDR3 DNA reads as TGCGCCAGCAGCTCGCTAGAACCGGAGAGGGACAGACCACAAGAGACCCAGTACTTC. Translated: CASSSLEPERDRPQETQYF. The V call is TRBV5-1, the J call TRBJ2-5; TRBD1 agrees at 7 bases. CDR3 length: 19 amino acids. Germline trimming cut 3 bases from V and 2 bases from J; bases unmatched to any gene: 19. CDR1 and CDR2 (germline): SGHRS, YFSETQ.

This clonotype has just a few counts. The chain joins TRBV6-5 to TRBJ2-5, with 7 bases fitting TRBD2. This CDR3 region has 13 residues. Trimming removed 6 bases from V and 5 bases from J; junction bases left unmatched: 6. Germline-derived CDR1 and CDR2 are MNHEY and SVGAGI. CDR3 in amino acids: CASREAGRETQYF. In DNA, the CDR3 is TGTGCCAGCAGAGAAGCGGGACGGGAGACCCAGTACTTC.

V usage is TRBV28 and J usage is TRBJ2-5; perhaps TRBD1 as D (6 bases). Trimming took off 4 bases at V and 11 bases at J, with 11 bases between the two ends. This CDR3 has 11 amino acids. Germline CDR1 reads MDHEN; CDR2 reads SYDVKM. In nucleotides, the CDR3 is TGTGCCAGCAGTTCCGTAACAGGGCAGTACTTC. Translation gives CASSSVTGQYF.

V gene TRBV11-3 combines with J gene TRBJ2-3, with 14 positions matching TRBD2. CDR3 length: 16 residues. The junction had 3 bases not matched to a gene; V was cut back by 3 bases and J by 4 bases. The germline V gene encodes CDR1 SGHNT and CDR2 YENEEA. CDR3 DNA sequence: TGTGCCAGCAGCTTGGGGACTAGCGGGAGATCAGATACGCAGTATTTT. Protein product: CASSLGTSGRSDTQYF.

In this sample, this clonotype turned up a few times. The V and J genes are TRBV5-1 and TRBJ1-4, with D maybe TRBD1 (5 bases). Trimming took off 1 base at V and 3 bases at J, with 10 bases between the two ends. Germline V lookup: CDR1 SGHRS, CDR2 YFSETQ. The CDR3 sequence is 15 residues long. In DNA form, the CDR3 reads TGCGCCAGCAGCTTGTGGGACGGTGCTAATGAAAAACTGTTTTTT. Protein: CASSLWDGANEKLFF.

As for this clonotype: A much larger clone differs from this one at a single base, so this may be a read error. The chain uses TRBV11-3 and TRBJ1-2; no definite D call. Germline assignment: CDR1 SGHNT and CDR2 YENEEA. The CDR3 is made up of 14 amino acids. Trimming removed 4 bases at V and 8 bases at J, with 17 bases between. Here the CDR3 reads CASSSRDGERGYTF. The CDR3 nucleotides read TGTGCCAGCAGCTCTCGGGATGGCGAGAGGGGCTACACCTTC.

The table lists this clonotype with many counts. Here the CDR3 DNA reads TGTGCCAGCAGTGAGCACAGGGGCGGGCGCACTGAAGCTTTCTTT. It encodes CASSEHRGGRTEAFF. This rearrangement joins TRBV2 to TRBJ1-1, with TRBD1 identical over 7 bases. Germline assignment: CDR1 SNHLY and CDR2 FYNNEI. The V segment lost 3 bases and the J segment 4 bases; nucleotides outside the gene matches: 8. The CDR3 has 15 residues.

The chain carries TRBV7-3 and TRBJ2-1; 8 positions match TRBD1. V gave up 5 bases and J gave up 13 bases; unmatched junction bases: 19. Germline assignment: CDR1 SGHTA and CDR2 FQGTGA. CDR3 length equals 16 residues. CDR3 region: CASSRAPGQESSYQFF. The CDR3 DNA reads as TGTGCCAGCAGCAGAGCTCCGGGACAGGAAAGCTCCTACCAGTTCTTC.

Concerning this clonotype: This may be a read error, as it is one base from a much larger clone. J is TRBJ2-3 and V is TRBV12-3 or TRBV12-4; the D gene is possibly TRBD2 (6 bases). The length of the CDR3 is 14 residues. The DNA of the CDR3 is TGTGCCGGCAGTTTAGAACGGACTATCGATACGCAGTATTTT. Its translation: CAGSLERTIDTQYF.

As for this clonotype: Sequence at one end of the junction differs from germline and may be a read error. The rearrangement uses TRBV5-1 and TRBJ2-3; the match to TRBD2 covers 9 bases. The CDR3 runs to 15 residues. Germline V gene data show CDR1 as SGHRS and CDR2 as YFSETQ. CDR3 sequence: CASSILSGSIDTQYF. The CDR3 DNA follows: TGCGCCAGCAGCATTCTTAGCGGGAGCATAGATACGCAGTATTTT.

V usage is TRBV28 and J usage is TRBJ2-3, with 12 bases fitting TRBD2. CDR1 is MDHEN and CDR2 is SYDVKM in the germline V gene. The junction had 10 bases not matched to a gene; V was cut back by 9 bases and J by 6 bases. The CDR3 extends over 15 amino acids. DNA for the CDR3: TGTGCCAGTCGGGCTAGCGGGAGGGGAGGGGATACGCAGTATTTT. Its protein product is CASRASGRGGDTQYF.

To note about this clonotype: This may stem from a read error, because a much larger clone lies one nucleotide away. CDR3 region: CAGRTGGTDTQYF. The CDR3 nucleotides are TGCGCCGGCAGAACAGGGGGGACAGATACGCAGTATTTT. The chain carries TRBV5-1 and TRBJ2-3; 8 bases agree with TRBD1. Germline CDR1 SGHRS, CDR2 YFSETQ. The length of the CDR3 is 13 residues.

This sequence joins TRBV16 and TRBJ2-7, with 7 bases aligning to TRBD1. Germline values: CDR1 KGHSY, CDR2 FQNENV. Trimming removed 3 bases from V and 4 bases from J; junction bases left unmatched: 6. The CDR3 runs 14 residues. CDR3 coding DNA: TGTGCCAGCAGCCATCCGGACAGGAGGTACGAGCAGTACTTC. Amino acids: CASSHPDRRYEQYF.

The rearrangement uses TRBV6-2 or TRBV6-3 and TRBJ2-1, with D uncertain. The CDR3 has 14 residues. Per germline, CDR1 MNHEY and CDR2 SVGEGT. V dropped 3 bases and J dropped 1 base, with 7 bases sitting between them. CDR3 in amino acids: CASSYDLSYNEQFF. The CDR3 nucleotides read TGTGCCAGCAGTTATGACCTATCCTACAATGAGCAGTTCTTC.

This rearrangement joins TRBV27 to TRBJ2-7; 11 nucleotides line up with TRBD1. Germline V gene sequence: CDR1 MNHEY, CDR2 SMNVEV (reference sequence). Trimming removed 5 bases from V and 3 bases from J; junction bases left unmatched: 6. The CDR3 spans 15 residues. The CDR3 region has the DNA TGTGCCAGCAGTCCCCGGGACAGGGGGGGCTACGAGCAGTACTTC. It translates to CASSPRDRGGYEQYF.

The V and J genes are TRBV7-3 and TRBJ1-2; D remains ambiguous. CDR1 is SGHTA and CDR2 is FQGTGA in the germline V gene. The CDR3 totals 14 residues. Trimming took off 5 bases at V and 4 bases at J, with 14 bases between the two ends. This CDR3 is CASSRIPGSYGYTF. The CDR3 nucleotides read TGTGCCAGCAGCCGGATACCTGGGAGCTATGGCTACACCTTC. Drawing the rest from reference TRBV7-3 and TRBJ1-2, the complete variable domain is GAGVSQTPSNKVTEKGKYVELRCDPISGHTALYWYRQSLGQGPEFLIYFQGTGAADDSGLPNDRFFAVRPEGSVSTLKIQRTERGDSAVYLCASSRIPGSYGYTFGSGTRLTVV.